A selection of T cell receptor beta chains follows, all from one sample in a study of CD8+ T cells in alopecia areata. Only in-frame clones appear in the TCRdb table, and some are missing; sequencing was by immunoSEQ multiplex PCR. The sample holds 200,000 or so clones, 40% to 55% seen once. Sequenced here: CD4+ T cells sorted from blood, sampled around week 37, from a patient treated with tofacitinib. Receptors were obtained from a human donor with alopecia areata. Each CDR3 is given with its conserved first and last residue. The order of the fields is V gene, J gene, clone size, D gene, CDR3 protein, CDR3 DNA. The D gene is left open where the match is weak. Size is stated for part of the rows, as once, few or many counts, or as a class when the clone is expanded.

V gene: TRBV4-2; J gene: TRBJ1-5; clone size: few; D gene: .; CDR3 protein: CASSQVRGGQPQHF; CDR3 DNA: TGTGCCAGCAGCCAGGTCAGGGGCGGGCAGCCCCAGCATTTT
V gene: TRBV2; J gene: TRBJ2-6; clone size: .; D gene: .; CDR3 protein: CASIGRSGANVLTF; CDR3 DNA: TGTGCCAGCATAGGTAGATCTGGGGCCAACGTCCTGACTTTC
V gene: TRBV18; J gene: TRBJ1-2; clone size: .; D gene: .; CDR3 protein: CASSPSRGNYGYTF; CDR3 DNA: TGTGCCAGCTCACCATCGAGAGGGAACTATGGCTACACCTTC
V gene: TRBV29-1; J gene: TRBJ2-1; clone size: many; D gene: .; CDR3 protein: CSVVVGTSYNEQFF; CDR3 DNA: TGCAGCGTTGTGGTCGGGACGTCCTACAATGAGCAGTTCTTC
V gene: TRBV2; J gene: TRBJ1-5; clone size: .; D gene: .; CDR3 protein: CASSDRGKEQPQHF; CDR3 DNA: TGTGCCAGCAGTGACAGGGGAAAGGAACAGCCCCAGCATTTT
V gene: TRBV4-3; J gene: TRBJ2-4; clone size: .; D gene: .; CDR3 protein: CASSQDIAGSLKNIQYF; CDR3 DNA: TGCGCCAGCAGCCAAGATATTGCGGGGAGCCTCAAAAACATTCAGTACTTC
V gene: TRBV5-5; J gene: TRBJ1-1; clone size: few; D gene: .; CDR3 protein: CASSLAPSQNTEAFF; CDR3 DNA: TGTGCCAGCAGCTTGGCCCCCAGTCAGAACACTGAAGCTTTCTTT
V gene: TRBV19; J gene: TRBJ1-1; clone size: few; D gene: TRBD1; CDR3 protein: CASNVDRVNTEAFF; CDR3 DNA: TGTGCCAGTAATGTGGACAGGGTAAACACTGAAGCTTTCTTT
V gene: TRBV5-6; J gene: TRBJ1-5; clone size: once; D gene: .; CDR3 protein: CASSLAGVYNQPQHF; CDR3 DNA: TGTGCCAGCAGCTTGGCCGGAGTTTACAATCAGCCCCAGCATTTT
V gene: TRBV11-2; J gene: TRBJ1-4; clone size: .; D gene: .; CDR3 protein: CASSPGGGRSEKLFF; CDR3 DNA: TGTGCCAGCAGCCCCGGGGGGGGGCGGAGTGAAAAACTGTTTTTT
V gene: TRBV20-1; J gene: TRBJ1-1; clone size: .; D gene: .; CDR3 protein: CSAGRGFAFF; CDR3 DNA: TGCAGTGCTGGCCGGGGATTTGCTTTCTTT
V gene: TRBV13; J gene: TRBJ2-7; clone size: few; D gene: TRBD2; CDR3 protein: CASSLSVGGRSYEQYF; CDR3 DNA: TGTGCCAGCAGCTTATCGGTGGGCGGGAGATCCTACGAGCAGTACTTC
V gene: TRBV6-6; J gene: TRBJ2-7; clone size: .; D gene: TRBD2; CDR3 protein: CASSSVGTSGIYEQYF; CDR3 DNA: TGTGCCAGCAGTTCAGTCGGTACTAGCGGGATCTACGAGCAGTACTTC
V gene: TRBV9; J gene: TRBJ2-3; clone size: few; D gene: .; CDR3 protein: CASSVEATRGDRTDTQYF; CDR3 DNA: TGTGCCAGCAGCGTAGAAGCCACACGAGGGGATAGAACAGATACGCAGTATTTT
V gene: TRBV10-3; J gene: TRBJ2-1; clone size: few; D gene: TRBD2; CDR3 protein: CAIKGGVAGGYNEQFF; CDR3 DNA: TGTGCCATCAAAGGGGGAGTAGCGGGAGGTTACAATGAGCAGTTCTTC
V gene: TRBV7-2; J gene: TRBJ2-3; clone size: .; D gene: .; CDR3 protein: CASSLARTDTQYF; CDR3 DNA: TGTGCCAGCAGCTTGGCGAGGACAGATACGCAGTATTTT
V gene: TRBV2; J gene: TRBJ2-7; clone size: .; D gene: TRBD2; CDR3 protein: CASLAEPTYEQYF; CDR3 DNA: TGTGCCAGCCTAGCGGAGCCGACCTACGAGCAGTACTTC
V gene: TRBV4-3; J gene: TRBJ2-1; clone size: .; D gene: .; CDR3 protein: CASSQSPPHEQFF; CDR3 DNA: TGCGCCAGCAGCCAAAGTCCCCCCCATGAGCAGTTCTTC
V gene: TRBV6-1; J gene: TRBJ2-2; clone size: .; D gene: .; CDR3 protein: CASKGPNTGELFF; CDR3 DNA: TGTGCCAGCAAAGGGCCGAACACCGGGGAGCTGTTTTTT
V gene: TRBV5-1; J gene: TRBJ2-5; clone size: .; D gene: TRBD1; CDR3 protein: CASSSDRAVETQYF; CDR3 DNA: TGCGCCAGCAGTTCGGACAGGGCGGTGGAGACCCAGTACTTC
V gene: TRBV5-1; J gene: TRBJ2-7; clone size: .; D gene: .; CDR3 protein: CASRGEQYF; CDR3 DNA: TGCGCCAGCAGAGGCGAGCAGTACTTC
V gene: TRBV7-9; J gene: TRBJ1-1; clone size: once; D gene: .; CDR3 protein: CASSGYMNTEAFF; CDR3 DNA: TGTGCCAGCAGCGGTTACATGAACACTGAAGCTTTCTTT
V gene: TRBV9; J gene: TRBJ1-1; clone size: few; D gene: TRBD1; CDR3 protein: CASSPRTGGSTEAFF; CDR3 DNA: TGTGCCAGCAGCCCACGGACAGGGGGAAGCACTGAAGCTTTCTTT
V gene: TRBV7-2; J gene: TRBJ2-7; clone size: .; D gene: .; CDR3 protein: CASSLVPSGSYEQYF; CDR3 DNA: TGTGCCAGCAGCTTAGTCCCTTCGGGCTCCTACGAGCAGTACTTC
V gene: TRBV5-1; J gene: TRBJ2-7; clone size: .; D gene: .; CDR3 protein: CASSLAGNEQYF; CDR3 DNA: TGCGCCAGCAGCTTGGCAGGGAACGAGCAGTACTTC
V gene: TRBV6-5; J gene: TRBJ1-1; clone size: .; D gene: TRBD1; CDR3 protein: CASSYGTGASEAFF; CDR3 DNA: TGTGCCAGCAGTTACGGGACAGGGGCTTCTGAAGCTTTCTTT
V gene: TRBV28; J gene: TRBJ2-4; clone size: .; D gene: TRBD1; CDR3 protein: CASSRQGAKNIQYF; CDR3 DNA: TGTGCCAGCAGCCGACAGGGGGCAAAAAACATTCAGTACTTC
V gene: TRBV18; J gene: TRBJ2-3; clone size: many; D gene: .; CDR3 protein: CASTPIRGPLSTDTQYF; CDR3 DNA: TGTGCCAGCACACCGATACGGGGGCCGCTCAGCACAGATACGCAGTATTTT
V gene: TRBV7-3; J gene: TRBJ2-3; clone size: .; D gene: .; CDR3 protein: CASSLVGTSPADTQYF; CDR3 DNA: TGTGCCAGCAGCTTAGTTGGGACTTCCCCCGCAGATACGCAGTATTTT
V gene: TRBV4-2; J gene: TRBJ2-7; clone size: .; D gene: TRBD2; CDR3 protein: CASSRPSGTPYEQYF; CDR3 DNA: TGTGCCAGCAGCCGACCTAGCGGGACCCCCTACGAGCAGTACTTC
V gene: TRBV30; J gene: TRBJ2-1; clone size: once; D gene: .; CDR3 protein: CAWSVGERSYNEQFF; CDR3 DNA: TGTGCCTGGAGTGTAGGGGAACGCTCCTACAATGAGCAGTTCTTC
V gene: TRBV10-2; J gene: TRBJ2-7; clone size: .; D gene: .; CDR3 protein: CASSAKRDTEQYF; CDR3 DNA: TGCGCCAGCAGCGCCAAACGGGACACCGAGCAGTACTTC
V gene: TRBV7-2; J gene: TRBJ1-3; clone size: .; D gene: .; CDR3 protein: CASSPAGRAGNTIYF; CDR3 DNA: TGTGCCAGCAGCCCCGCAGGGCGCGCGGGAAACACCATATATTTT
V gene: TRBV9; J gene: TRBJ2-5; clone size: few; D gene: TRBD1; CDR3 protein: CASSVVGTAKETQYF; CDR3 DNA: TGTGCCAGCAGCGTAGTAGGGACAGCAAAAGAGACCCAGTACTTC
V gene: TRBV4-2; J gene: TRBJ2-7; clone size: many; D gene: .; CDR3 protein: CASSPPSRSASYEQYF; CDR3 DNA: TGTGCCAGCAGCCCCCCCTCGCGAAGCGCTTCCTACGAGCAGTACTTC
V gene: TRBV2; J gene: TRBJ2-3; clone size: .; D gene: .; CDR3 protein: CASSRRGRGDTQYF; CDR3 DNA: TGTGCCAGCTCCCGGCGGGGCCGGGGAGATACGCAGTATTTT
V gene: TRBV6-6; J gene: TRBJ2-2; clone size: few; D gene: .; CDR3 protein: CAISREGDTGELFF; CDR3 DNA: TGTGCCATCAGCCGCGAGGGGGACACCGGGGAGCTGTTTTTT
V gene: TRBV6-1; J gene: TRBJ1-1; clone size: .; D gene: .; CDR3 protein: CASRREGNTEAFF; CDR3 DNA: TGTGCCAGCAGGCGGGAGGGCAACACTGAAGCTTTCTTT
V gene: TRBV4-3; J gene: TRBJ2-1; clone size: .; D gene: TRBD2; CDR3 protein: CASSQVGRERNEQFF; CDR3 DNA: TGCGCCAGCAGCCAAGTAGGGCGGGAGAGGAATGAGCAGTTCTTC
V gene: TRBV7-2; J gene: TRBJ2-1; clone size: .; D gene: .; CDR3 protein: CASSSVVSYNEQFF; CDR3 DNA: TGTGCCAGCAGCTCCGTTGTGTCCTACAATGAGCAGTTCTTC
V gene: TRBV7-9; J gene: TRBJ2-1; clone size: few; D gene: .; CDR3 protein: CASSSNSFVAQRQFF; CDR3 DNA: TGTGCCAGCAGCTCCAATAGCTTCGTTGCTCAAAGGCAGTTCTTC
V gene: TRBV19; J gene: TRBJ1-5; clone size: .; D gene: .; CDR3 protein: CASSPGYGNQPQHF; CDR3 DNA: TGTGCCAGTAGCCCAGGGTATGGCAATCAGCCCCAGCATTTT
V gene: TRBV7-2; J gene: TRBJ2-5; clone size: many; D gene: TRBD2; CDR3 protein: CASSTPGGTETQYF; CDR3 DNA: TGTGCCAGCAGTACCCCGGGAGGGACAGAGACCCAGTACTTC
V gene: TRBV4-3; J gene: TRBJ1-2; clone size: .; D gene: .; CDR3 protein: CASSQVALGGARGYTF; CDR3 DNA: TGCGCCAGCAGCCAAGTCGCGTTGGGGGGGGCCCGAGGCTACACCTTC
V gene: TRBV4-3; J gene: TRBJ1-1; clone size: .; D gene: .; CDR3 protein: CASSARRMATEAFF; CDR3 DNA: TGCGCCAGCAGCGCCAGACGGATGGCCACTGAAGCTTTCTTT
V gene: TRBV29-1; J gene: TRBJ2-1; clone size: .; D gene: .; CDR3 protein: CSVGRMRGEQFF; CDR3 DNA: TGCAGCGTAGGGCGAATGAGGGGTGAGCAGTTCTTC
V gene: TRBV27; J gene: TRBJ2-7; clone size: .; D gene: .; CDR3 protein: CASTQGSPYEQYF; CDR3 DNA: TGTGCCAGCACCCAGGGGTCCCCCTACGAGCAGTACTTC
V gene: TRBV5-1; J gene: TRBJ2-1; clone size: few; D gene: TRBD2; CDR3 protein: CASSFSGRPLSSYNEQFF; CDR3 DNA: TGCGCCAGCAGCTTTAGCGGGAGGCCCCTAAGCTCCTACAATGAGCAGTTCTTC
V gene: TRBV4-3; J gene: TRBJ2-3; clone size: few; D gene: TRBD2; CDR3 protein: CASSQASGMSVDTQYF; CDR3 DNA: TGCGCCAGCAGCCAAGCCAGCGGGATGAGCGTAGATACGCAGTATTTT
V gene: TRBV29-1; J gene: TRBJ1-4; clone size: .; D gene: .; CDR3 protein: CSAGSATNEKLFF; CDR3 DNA: TGCAGCGCTGGATCTGCAACTAATGAAAAACTGTTTTTT
V gene: TRBV25-1; J gene: TRBJ1-4; clone size: many; D gene: .; CDR3 protein: CASSAGTVNEKLFF; CDR3 DNA: TGTGCCAGCAGTGCCGGGACGGTTAATGAAAAACTGTTTTTT
V gene: TRBV6-5; J gene: TRBJ2-7; clone size: .; D gene: .; CDR3 protein: CASSYSGPHEQYF; CDR3 DNA: TGTGCCAGCAGTTACTCGGGGCCCCACGAGCAGTACTTC
V gene: TRBV10-3; J gene: TRBJ2-6; clone size: .; D gene: .; CDR3 protein: CAIKDGVSGANVLTF; CDR3 DNA: TGTGCCATCAAGGATGGGGTCTCTGGGGCCAACGTCCTGACTTTC
V gene: TRBV11-1; J gene: TRBJ2-1; clone size: few; D gene: TRBD2; CDR3 protein: CASSPQTSGRLNEQFF; CDR3 DNA: TGTGCCAGCAGCCCACAGACTAGCGGGAGGTTGAATGAGCAGTTCTTC
V gene: TRBV30; J gene: TRBJ1-2; clone size: few; D gene: .; CDR3 protein: CAWRGPGTNYGYTF; CDR3 DNA: TGTGCCTGGAGGGGTCCGGGGACGAACTATGGCTACACCTTC